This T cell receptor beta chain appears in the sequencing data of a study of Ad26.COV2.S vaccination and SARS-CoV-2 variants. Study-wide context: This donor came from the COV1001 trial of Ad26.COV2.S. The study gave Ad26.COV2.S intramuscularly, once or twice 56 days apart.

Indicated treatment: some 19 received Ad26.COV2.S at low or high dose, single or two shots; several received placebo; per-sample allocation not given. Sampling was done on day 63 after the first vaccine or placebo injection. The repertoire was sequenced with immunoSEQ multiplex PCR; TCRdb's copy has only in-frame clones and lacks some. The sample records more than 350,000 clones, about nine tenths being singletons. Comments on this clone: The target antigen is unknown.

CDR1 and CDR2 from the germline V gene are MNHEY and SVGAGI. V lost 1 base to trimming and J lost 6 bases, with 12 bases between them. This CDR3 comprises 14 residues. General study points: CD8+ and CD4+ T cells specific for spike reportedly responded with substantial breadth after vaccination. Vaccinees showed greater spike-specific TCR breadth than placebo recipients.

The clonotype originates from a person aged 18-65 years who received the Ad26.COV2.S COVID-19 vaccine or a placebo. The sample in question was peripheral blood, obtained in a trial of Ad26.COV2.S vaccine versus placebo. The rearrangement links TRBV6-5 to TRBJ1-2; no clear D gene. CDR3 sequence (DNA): TGTGCCAGCAGTTACTTGCCCTCTAGGCATGGCTACACCTTC. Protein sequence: CASSYLPSRHGYTF.